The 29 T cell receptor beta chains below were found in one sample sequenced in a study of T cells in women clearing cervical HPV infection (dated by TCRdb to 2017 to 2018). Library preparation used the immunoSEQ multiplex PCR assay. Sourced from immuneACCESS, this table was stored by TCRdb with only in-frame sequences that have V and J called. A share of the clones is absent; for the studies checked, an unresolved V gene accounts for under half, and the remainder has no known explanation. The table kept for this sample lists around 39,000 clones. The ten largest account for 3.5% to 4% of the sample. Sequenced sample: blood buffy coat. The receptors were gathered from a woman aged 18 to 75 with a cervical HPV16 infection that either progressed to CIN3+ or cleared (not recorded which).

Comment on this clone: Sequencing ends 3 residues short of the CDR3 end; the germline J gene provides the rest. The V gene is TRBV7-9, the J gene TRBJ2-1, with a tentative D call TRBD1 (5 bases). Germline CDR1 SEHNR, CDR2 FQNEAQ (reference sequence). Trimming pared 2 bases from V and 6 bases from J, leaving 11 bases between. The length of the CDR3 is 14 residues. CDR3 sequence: CASSLPLGANEQFF. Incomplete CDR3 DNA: TGTGCCAGCAGCTTACCCCTTGGGGCCAATGAG.

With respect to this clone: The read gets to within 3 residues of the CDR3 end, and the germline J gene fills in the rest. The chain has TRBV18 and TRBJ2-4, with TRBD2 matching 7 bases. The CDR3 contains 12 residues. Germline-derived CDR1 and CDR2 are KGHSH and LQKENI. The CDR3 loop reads CASSPDGLGQYF. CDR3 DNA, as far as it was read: TGTGCCAGCTCACCTGATGGACTAGGT.

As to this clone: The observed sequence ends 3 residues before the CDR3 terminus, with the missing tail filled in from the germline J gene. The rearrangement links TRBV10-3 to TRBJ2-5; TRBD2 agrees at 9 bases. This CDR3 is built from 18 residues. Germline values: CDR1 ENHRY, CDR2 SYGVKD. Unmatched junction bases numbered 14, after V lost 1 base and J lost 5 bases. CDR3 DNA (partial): TGTGCCATCAGTGAGTTTCTGGATGCGGGAGGGCCGTCGGAGACC. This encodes CAISEFLDAGGPSET. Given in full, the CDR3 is CAISEFLDAGGPSETQYF.

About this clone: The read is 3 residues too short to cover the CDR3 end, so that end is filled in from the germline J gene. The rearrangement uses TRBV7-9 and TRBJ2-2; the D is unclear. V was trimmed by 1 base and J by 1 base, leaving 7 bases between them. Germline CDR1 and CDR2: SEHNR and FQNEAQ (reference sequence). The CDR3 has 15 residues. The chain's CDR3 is CASSLGYRNTGELFF. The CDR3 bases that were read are TGTGCCAGCAGCTTAGGATACAGGAACACCGGGGAG. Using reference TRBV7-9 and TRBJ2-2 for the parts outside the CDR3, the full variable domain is DTGVSQNPRHKITKRGQNVTFRCDPISEHNRLYWYRQTLGQGPEFLTYFQNEAQLEKSRLLSDRFSAERPKGSFSTLEIQRTEQGDSAMYLCASSLGYRNTGELFFGEGSRLTVL.

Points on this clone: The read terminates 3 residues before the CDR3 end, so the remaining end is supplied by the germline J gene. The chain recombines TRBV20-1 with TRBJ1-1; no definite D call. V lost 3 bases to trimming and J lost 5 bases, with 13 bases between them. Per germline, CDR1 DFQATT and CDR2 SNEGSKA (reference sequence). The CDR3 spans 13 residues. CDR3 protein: CSASSGIRTEAFF. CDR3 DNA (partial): TGCAGTGCTAGTTCGGGGATAAGGACTGAA.

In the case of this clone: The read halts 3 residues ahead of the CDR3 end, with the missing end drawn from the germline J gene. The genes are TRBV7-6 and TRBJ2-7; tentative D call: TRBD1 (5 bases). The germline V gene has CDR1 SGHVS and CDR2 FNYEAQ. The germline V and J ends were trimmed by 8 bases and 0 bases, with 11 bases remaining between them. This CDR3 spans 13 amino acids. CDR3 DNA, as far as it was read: TGTGCCAGCGCGGCAGGGAACTCCTACGAG. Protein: CASAAGNSYE. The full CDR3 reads CASAAGNSYEQYF.

CDR3 DNA, as far as it was read: TGTGCCATCAGTGAAGGGGGGGCTGGAAACACC. This codes for CAISEGGAGNT. The entire CDR3 is CAISEGGAGNTIYF. The rearrangement uses TRBV10-3 and TRBJ1-3; TRBD1 might be the D (6 bases). Coverage ceases 3 residues before the CDR3 finishes, and the germline J gene fills in the end. The CDR3 has 14 amino acids. The germline V and J ends were trimmed by 3 bases and 2 bases, with 8 bases remaining between them. Germline V gene data show CDR1 as ENHRY and CDR2 as SYGVKD.

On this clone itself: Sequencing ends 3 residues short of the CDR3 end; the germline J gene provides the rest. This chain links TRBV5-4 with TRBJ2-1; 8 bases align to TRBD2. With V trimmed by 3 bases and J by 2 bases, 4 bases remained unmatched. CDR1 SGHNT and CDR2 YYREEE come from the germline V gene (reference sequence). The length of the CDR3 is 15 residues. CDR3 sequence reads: CASSSGSGTYNEQFF. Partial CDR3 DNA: TGTGCCAGCAGCTCCGGTAGCGGGACCTACAATGAG.

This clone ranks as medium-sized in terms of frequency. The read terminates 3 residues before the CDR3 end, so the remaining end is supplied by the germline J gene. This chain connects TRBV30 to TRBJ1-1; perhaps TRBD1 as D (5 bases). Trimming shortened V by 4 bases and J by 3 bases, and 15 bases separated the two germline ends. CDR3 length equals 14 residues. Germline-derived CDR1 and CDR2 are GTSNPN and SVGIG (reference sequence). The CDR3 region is CAWNRPPGDTEAFF. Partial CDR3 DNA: TGTGCCTGGAACCGACCCCCGGGGGACACTGAA.

CDR3 in amino acids: CASSQRTSTDTQYF. The sequenced CDR3 bases are TGCGCCAGCAGCCAGCGGACGAGCACAGATACG. V gene TRBV5-1 combines with J gene TRBJ2-3, with D possibly being TRBD2 (5 bases). The sequenced fragment ends 3 residues before the CDR3 boundary, so the rest is inferred from the germline J gene. CDR1 and CDR2 from the germline V gene are SGHRS and YFSETQ. The CDR3 has 14 amino acids. The V end was cut by 4 bases, the J end by 0 bases, with 9 bases between.

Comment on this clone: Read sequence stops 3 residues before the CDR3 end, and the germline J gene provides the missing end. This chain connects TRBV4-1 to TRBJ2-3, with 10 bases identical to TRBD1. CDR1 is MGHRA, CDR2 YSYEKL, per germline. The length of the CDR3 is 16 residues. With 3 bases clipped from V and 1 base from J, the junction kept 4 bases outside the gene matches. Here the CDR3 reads CASSQWDRGRTDTQYF. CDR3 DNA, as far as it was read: TGCGCCAGCAGCCAGTGGGACAGGGGACGCACAGATACG.

The CDR3 loop reads CASSQATGGHEAFF. The part of the CDR3 DNA that was read is TGCGCCAGCAGCCAAGCGACAGGGGGCCATGAA. The chain recombines TRBV4-1 with TRBJ1-1, with 10 bases aligning to TRBD1. The read halts 3 residues ahead of the CDR3 end, with the missing end drawn from the germline J gene. Trimming cost V 1 base and J 7 bases; bases outside gene matches: 3. This CDR3 region has 14 residues. Germline V CDR1 and CDR2: MGHRA, YSYEKL.

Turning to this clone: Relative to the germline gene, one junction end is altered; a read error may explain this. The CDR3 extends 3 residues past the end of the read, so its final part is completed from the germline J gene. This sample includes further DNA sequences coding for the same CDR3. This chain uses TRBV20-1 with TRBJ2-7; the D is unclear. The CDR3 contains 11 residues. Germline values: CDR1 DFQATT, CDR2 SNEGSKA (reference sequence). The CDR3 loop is CSAREQYEQYF. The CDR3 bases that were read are TGCAGCGCTAGAGAGCAGTACGAG.

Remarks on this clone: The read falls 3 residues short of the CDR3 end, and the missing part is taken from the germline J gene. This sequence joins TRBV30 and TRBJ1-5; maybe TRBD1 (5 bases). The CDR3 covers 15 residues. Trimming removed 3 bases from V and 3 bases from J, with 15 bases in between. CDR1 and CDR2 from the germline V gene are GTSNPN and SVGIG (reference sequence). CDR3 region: CAWSGSGGTNQPQHF. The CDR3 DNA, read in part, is TGTGCCTGGAGCGGATCGGGGGGTACCAATCAGCCC.

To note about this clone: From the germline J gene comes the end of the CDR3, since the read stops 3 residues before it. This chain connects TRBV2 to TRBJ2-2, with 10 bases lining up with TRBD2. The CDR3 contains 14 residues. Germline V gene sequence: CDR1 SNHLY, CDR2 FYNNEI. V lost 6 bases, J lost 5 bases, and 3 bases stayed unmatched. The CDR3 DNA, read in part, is TGTGCCAGCAGACCGGGACTAGCGACCGGGGAG. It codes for CASRPGLATGE. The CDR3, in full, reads CASRPGLATGELFF.

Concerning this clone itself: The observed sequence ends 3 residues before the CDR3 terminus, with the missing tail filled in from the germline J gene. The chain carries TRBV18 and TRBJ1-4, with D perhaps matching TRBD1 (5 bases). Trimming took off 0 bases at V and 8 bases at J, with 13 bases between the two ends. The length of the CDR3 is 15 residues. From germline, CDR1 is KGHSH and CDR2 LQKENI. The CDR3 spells CASSPPTREREKLFF. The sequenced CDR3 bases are TGTGCCAGCTCACCACCGACCAGGGAGAGGGAAAAA.

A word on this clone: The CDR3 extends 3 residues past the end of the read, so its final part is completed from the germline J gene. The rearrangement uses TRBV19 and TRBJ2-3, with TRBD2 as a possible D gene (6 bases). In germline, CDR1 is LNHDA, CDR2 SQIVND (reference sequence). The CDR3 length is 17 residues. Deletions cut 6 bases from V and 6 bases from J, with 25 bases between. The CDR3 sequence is CASSPFGTYGGLDTQYF. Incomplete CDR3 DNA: TGTGCCAGTAGCCCTTTCGGGACCTATGGGGGACTGGATACG.

The CDR3 region is CASSLQGSYEQYF. The covered CDR3 bases are TGTGCCAGCAGCTTACAGGGGTCCTACGAG. This rearrangement joins TRBV5-5 to TRBJ2-7; 7 positions agree with TRBD1. Coverage ceases 3 residues before the CDR3 finishes, and the germline J gene fills in the end. The ends lost 2 bases at V and 1 base at J; junction bases unmatched: 0. This CDR3 is built from 13 residues. CDR1 and CDR2 (germline): SGHKS, YYEKEE (reference sequence).

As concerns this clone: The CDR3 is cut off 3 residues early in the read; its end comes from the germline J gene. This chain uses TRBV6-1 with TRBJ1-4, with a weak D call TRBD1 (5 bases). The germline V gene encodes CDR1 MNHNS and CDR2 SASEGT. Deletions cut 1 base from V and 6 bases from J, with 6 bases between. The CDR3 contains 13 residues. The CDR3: CASSEGTYEKLFF. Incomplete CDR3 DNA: TGTGCCAGCAGTGAAGGGACATATGAAAAA.

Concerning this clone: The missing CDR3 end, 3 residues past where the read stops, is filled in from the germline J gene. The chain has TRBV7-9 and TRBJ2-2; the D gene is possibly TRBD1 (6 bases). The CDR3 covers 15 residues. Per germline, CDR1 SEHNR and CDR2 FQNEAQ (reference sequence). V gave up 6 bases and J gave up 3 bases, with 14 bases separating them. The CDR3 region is CASRPRQAHTGELFF. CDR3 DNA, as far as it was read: TGTGCCAGCAGACCCCGACAGGCTCACACCGGGGAG.

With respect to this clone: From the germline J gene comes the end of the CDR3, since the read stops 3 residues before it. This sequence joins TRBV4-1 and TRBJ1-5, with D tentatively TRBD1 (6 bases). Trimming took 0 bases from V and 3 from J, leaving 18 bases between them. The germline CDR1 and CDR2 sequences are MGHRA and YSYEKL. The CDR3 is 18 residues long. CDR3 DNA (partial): TGCGCCAGCAGCCAAGAGTCCTTCCAGGACAGTTTCAATCAGCCC. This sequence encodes CASSQESFQDSFNQP. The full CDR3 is CASSQESFQDSFNQPQHF.

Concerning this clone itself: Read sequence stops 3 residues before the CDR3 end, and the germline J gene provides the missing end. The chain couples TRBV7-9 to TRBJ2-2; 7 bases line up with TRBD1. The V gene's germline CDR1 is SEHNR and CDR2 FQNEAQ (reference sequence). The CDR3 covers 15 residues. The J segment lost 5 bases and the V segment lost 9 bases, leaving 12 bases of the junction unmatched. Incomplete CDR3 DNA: TGTGCCAGTCAGTCCTCGGGGACAGCTACCGGGGAG. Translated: CASQSSGTATGE. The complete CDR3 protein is CASQSSGTATGELFF.

The CDR3: CSAREAEYNEQFF. The part of the CDR3 DNA that was read is TGCAGTGCTAGAGAAGCGGAATACAATGAG. The V call is TRBV20-1, the J call TRBJ2-1; D perhaps matches TRBD2 (5 bases). The read stops 3 residues short of the end of the CDR3; the missing end is completed from the germline J gene. V shed 0 bases and J shed 4 bases, with 7 bases lying between them. CDR3 size: 13 residues. In germline, CDR1 is DFQATT, CDR2 SNEGSKA (reference sequence).

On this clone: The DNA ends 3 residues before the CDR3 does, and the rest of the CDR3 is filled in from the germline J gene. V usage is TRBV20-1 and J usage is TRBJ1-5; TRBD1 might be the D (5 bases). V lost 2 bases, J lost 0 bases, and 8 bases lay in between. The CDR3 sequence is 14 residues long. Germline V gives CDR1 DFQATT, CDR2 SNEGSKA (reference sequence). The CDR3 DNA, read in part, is TGCAGTGCTAGAACAGGCTATAGCAATCAGCCC. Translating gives CSARTGYSNQP. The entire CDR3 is CSARTGYSNQPQHF.

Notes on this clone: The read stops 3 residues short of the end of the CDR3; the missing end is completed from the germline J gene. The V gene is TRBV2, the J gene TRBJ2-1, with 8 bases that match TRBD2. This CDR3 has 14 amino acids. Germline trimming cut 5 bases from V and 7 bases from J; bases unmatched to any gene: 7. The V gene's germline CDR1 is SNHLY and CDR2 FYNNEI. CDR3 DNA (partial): TGTGCCAGCAGTCCGGGGGGGCTTTTGAATGAG. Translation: CASSPGGLLNE. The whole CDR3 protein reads CASSPGGLLNEQFF.

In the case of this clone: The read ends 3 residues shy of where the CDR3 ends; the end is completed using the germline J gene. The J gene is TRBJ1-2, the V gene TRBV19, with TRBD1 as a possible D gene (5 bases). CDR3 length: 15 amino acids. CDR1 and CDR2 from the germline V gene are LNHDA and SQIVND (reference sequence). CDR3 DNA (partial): TGTGCCAGTAGTTCTCGACGGAGGGGCGGTGACGGC. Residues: CASSSRRRGGDG. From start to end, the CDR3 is CASSSRRRGGDGYTF.

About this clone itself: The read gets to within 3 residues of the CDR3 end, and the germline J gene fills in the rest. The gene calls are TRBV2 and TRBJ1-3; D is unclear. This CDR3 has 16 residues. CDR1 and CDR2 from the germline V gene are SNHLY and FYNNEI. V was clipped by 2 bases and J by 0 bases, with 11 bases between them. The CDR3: CASSEKQPFSGNTIYF. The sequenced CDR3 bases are TGTGCCAGCAGTGAAAAACAGCCCTTCTCTGGAAACACC.

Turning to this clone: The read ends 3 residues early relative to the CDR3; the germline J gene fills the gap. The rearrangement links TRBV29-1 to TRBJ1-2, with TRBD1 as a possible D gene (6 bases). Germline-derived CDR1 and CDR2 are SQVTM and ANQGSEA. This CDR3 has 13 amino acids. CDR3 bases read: TGCAGCGTTCCGACCCGGGGGGCAAGGGGC. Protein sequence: CSVPTRGARG. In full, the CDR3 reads CSVPTRGARGYTF. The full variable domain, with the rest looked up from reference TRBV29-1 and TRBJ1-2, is SAVISQKPSRDICQRGTSLTIQCQVDSQVTMMFWYRQQPGQSLTLIATANQGSEATYESGFVIDKFPISRPNLTFSTLTVSNMSPEDSSIYLCSVPTRGARGYTFGSGTRLTVV.

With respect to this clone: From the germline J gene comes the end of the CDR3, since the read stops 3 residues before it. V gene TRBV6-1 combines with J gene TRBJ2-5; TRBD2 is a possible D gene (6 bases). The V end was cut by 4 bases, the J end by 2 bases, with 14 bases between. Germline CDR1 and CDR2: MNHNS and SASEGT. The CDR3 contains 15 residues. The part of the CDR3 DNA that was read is TGTGCCAGCAGTGCCCGGGACTGGGGGCAAGAGACC. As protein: CASSARDWGQET. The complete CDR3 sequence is CASSARDWGQETQYF.